These T cell receptor beta chains were read from a single sample in a study of memory CD4+ T cells and cytomegalovirus serostatus. Produced via immunoSEQ multiplex PCR; TCRdb's table is partial and in-frame only. The repertoire holds some 29,000 clones, with roughly 80% as singletons. The specimen sequenced was memory CD4+ T cells from blood. The receptors stem from an adult in good health and CMV-seronegative. Some clones in this sample may be carry-over from other donors' samples. Each CDR3 is given with its conserved first and last residue. A D gene is named only where the DNA matches it firmly. Some rows have no size entry. The others give once, few or many, or a class for an expanded clone.

D,size,J,V,CDR3,DNA
.,few,TRBJ1-5,TRBV30,CAWSEDSNQPQHF,TGTGCCTGGAGCGAGGATAGCAATCAGCCCCAGCATTTT
.,few,TRBJ2-3,TRBV6-1,CASSVSPWGFGTDTQYF,TGTGCCAGCAGTGTATCCCCATGGGGGTTCGGCACAGATACGCAGTATTTT
TRBD2,.,TRBJ2-5,TRBV4-3,CASSYRLAGMGETQYF,TGCGCCAGCAGCTACCGACTAGCGGGGATGGGAGAGACCCAGTACTTC
.,.,TRBJ1-6,TRBV7-2,CASSLASRGNYNSPLHF,TGTGCCAGCAGCTTAGCGAGCCGGGGGAACTATAATTCACCCCTCCACTTT
.,.,TRBJ1-4,TRBV7-2,CASSSPGEKLFF,TGTGCCAGCAGCTCGCCTGGGGAAAAACTGTTTTTT
.,.,TRBJ2-5,TRBV10-1,CASSVNRAETQYF,TGCGCCAGCAGTGTGAATCGGGCAGAGACCCAGTACTTC
TRBD1,few,TRBJ1-4,TRBV9,CASSVQGGGTNEKLFF,TGTGCCAGCAGCGTCCAAGGGGGCGGAACTAATGAAAAACTGTTTTTT
TRBD2,.,TRBJ2-1,TRBV7-2,CASSLERGDYNEQFF,TGTGCCAGCAGCTTAGAGCGGGGGGACTACAATGAGCAGTTCTTC
.,.,TRBJ1-2,TRBV4-1,CASSQGGNYGYTF,TGCGCCAGCAGCCAAGGAGGTAACTATGGCTACACCTTC
TRBD1,.,TRBJ1-1,TRBV30,CAWSGTGGSVTEAFF,TGTGCCTGGAGTGGGACAGGGGGAAGTGTCACTGAAGCTTTCTTT
TRBD1,.,TRBJ2-7,TRBV19,CASSITRTGTYEQYF,TGTGCCAGTAGTATAACTCGGACAGGAACCTACGAGCAGTACTTC
.,.,TRBJ1-5,TRBV2,CASSEYRGGSAHQPQHF,TGTGCCAGCAGTGAGTATCGGGGTGGTTCGGCCCATCAGCCCCAGCATTTT
.,.,TRBJ2-1,TRBV6-5,CASSYPDYNEQFF,TGTGCCAGCAGTTACCCGGACTACAATGAGCAGTTCTTC
.,few,TRBJ2-5,TRBV2,CASSESVQETQYF,TGTGCCAGCAGTGAAAGTGTGCAAGAGACCCAGTACTTC
TRBD1,.,TRBJ1-2,TRBV19,CASSADRGLSYGYTF,TGTGCCAGTAGTGCTGACAGGGGACTTTCCTATGGCTACACCTTC
TRBD2,.,TRBJ2-7,TRBV6-1,CASSDGTSGGDRYF,TGTGCCAGCAGTGACGGGACTAGCGGGGGGGATCGGTACTTC
.,.,TRBJ1-2,TRBV15,CATSRVRGLLNYGYTF,TGTGCCACCAGCAGAGTGAGGGGACTCTTGAACTATGGCTACACCTTC
TRBD1,.,TRBJ1-5,TRBV28,CASSLKSPGQGALNQPQHF,TGTGCCAGCAGTTTAAAGTCTCCGGGACAGGGGGCACTCAATCAGCCCCAGCATTTT
TRBD1,.,TRBJ1-6,TRBV19,CASSIGQGNSPLHF,TGTGCCAGTAGCATCGGACAGGGTAATTCACCCCTCCACTTT
.,few,TRBJ1-1,TRBV5-4,CASSLQGYGGAEAFF,TGTGCCAGCAGCTTGCAGGGATACGGGGGAGCTGAAGCTTTCTTT
.,.,TRBJ2-1,TRBV28,CASSFGEGYNEQFF,TGTGCCAGCAGTTTCGGGGAAGGTTACAATGAGCAGTTCTTC
TRBD1,.,TRBJ1-2,TRBV11-2,CASSPLRGPPGYGYTF,TGTGCCAGCAGCCCCCTCAGGGGGCCTCCTGGCTATGGCTACACCTTC
.,.,TRBJ1-3,TRBV18,CASSPVPGAGNTIYF,TGTGCCAGCTCACCGGTCCCAGGGGCTGGAAACACCATATATTTT
.,.,TRBJ2-5,TRBV6-5,CASSSATLARGETQYF,TGTGCCAGCAGTTCGGCCACGCTTGCCCGAGGGGAGACCCAGTACTTC
TRBD1,.,TRBJ2-3,TRBV10-3,CAISPGQALDTQYF,TGTGCCATCAGCCCGGGACAGGCCTTAGATACGCAGTATTTT
.,.,TRBJ2-7,TRBV14,CASSQDRVPYEQYF,TGTGCCAGCAGCCAAGACAGGGTCCCCTACGAGCAGTACTTC
TRBD1,.,TRBJ1-5,TRBV27,CASSLNPSRGRWQPQHF,TGTGCCAGCAGCCTCAACCCCTCCAGGGGGCGTTGGCAGCCCCAGCATTTT
.,.,TRBJ2-5,TRBV11-1,CASSLALTAYQETQYF,TGTGCCAGCAGCTTAGCGCTGACAGCTTACCAAGAGACCCAGTACTTC
.,few,TRBJ1-2,TRBV7-9,CASSPGSYGYTF,TGTGCCAGCAGCCCGGGGAGCTATGGCTACACCTTC
TRBD2,.,TRBJ2-2,TRBV19,CASRASGGARTGELFF,TGTGCCAGTAGGGCTAGCGGGGGGGCGCGCACCGGGGAGCTGTTTTTT
TRBD1,.,TRBJ1-4,TRBV4-1,CASRGGTGREKLFF,TGCGCCAGCAGAGGGGGGACAGGCCGGGAAAAACTGTTTTTT
.,.,TRBJ1-1,TRBV7-2,CASSFGRASTEAFF,TGTGCCAGCAGCTTCGGCAGGGCGTCCACTGAAGCTTTCTTT
TRBD1,.,TRBJ1-5,TRBV27,CASSPWTGFNQPQHF,TGTGCCAGCAGTCCCTGGACAGGGTTCAATCAGCCCCAGCATTTT
.,.,TRBJ1-2,TRBV10-1,CASSDGSYGYTF,TGCGCCAGCAGTGACGGATCCTATGGCTACACCTTC
.,.,TRBJ2-5,TRBV5-1,CASSIAGTDQETQYF,TGCGCCAGCAGCATCGCGGGGACAGACCAAGAGACCCAGTACTTC
.,.,TRBJ2-7,TRBV27,CASSLRGGWSPQGEQYF,TGTGCCAGCAGTTTAAGGGGGGGGTGGTCCCCCCAGGGCGAGCAGTACTTC
.,.,TRBJ2-3,TRBV27,CASSLQGGQGTDTQYF,TGTGCCAGCAGTTTACAGGGGGGGCAGGGCACAGATACGCAGTATTTT
.,few,TRBJ1-4,TRBV4-1,CASSQETKLFF,TGCGCCAGCAGCCAAGAAACTAAGCTGTTTTTT
.,.,TRBJ1-2,TRBV5-6,CASSLWAVTNYGYTF,TGTGCCAGCAGCTTGTGGGCGGTGACTAACTATGGCTACACCTTC
TRBD1,.,TRBJ1-6,TRBV18,CASSPLPPGTGNSPLHF,TGTGCCAGCTCACCACTCCCCCCCGGGACAGGGAATTCACCCCTCCACTTT
.,few,TRBJ1-2,TRBV28,CASSLAAGITKGYTF,TGTGCCAGCAGTTTAGCAGCAGGGATAACGAAGGGCTACACCTTC
TRBD1,.,TRBJ1-2,TRBV15,CATSSRTGQGYTF,TGTGCCACCAGCAGCAGGACAGGGCAGGGCTACACCTTC
.,.,TRBJ1-5,TRBV6-5,CASRDPSNQPQHF,TGTGCCAGCAGGGACCCTAGCAATCAGCCCCAGCATTTT
TRBD2,.,TRBJ2-6,TRBV6-5,CASSYSGGTGANVLTF,TGTGCCAGCAGTTACTCGGGAGGGACCGGGGCCAACGTCCTGACTTTC
.,.,TRBJ2-2,TRBV2,CASSVGNTGELFF,TGTGCCAGCAGTGTTGGGAACACCGGGGAGCTGTTTTTT
TRBD1,.,TRBJ1-1,TRBV5-1,CASSDRDRGFGAFF,TGCGCCAGCAGCGACCGGGACAGGGGATTTGGAGCTTTCTTT